The 32 T cell receptor beta chains listed next were all sequenced from one sample in a study of shared clonotypes between healthy human individuals. Sequenced by immunoSEQ multiplex PCR; TCRdb stores in-frame clones only, minus some. The profile shows 1,500,000 or so clones, roughly 96% of them singletons. Input material: naive CD4+ T cells sorted from blood. This sample's subset: CD45RA+ positively selected. These receptors were taken from a man aged 25 to 40 in good health.

The V and J genes are TRBV28 and TRBJ2-7, with TRBD1 identical over 10 bases. Germline CDR1 reads MDHEN; CDR2 reads SYDVKM. This CDR3 comprises 15 residues. After removal of 8 bases from V and 7 bases from J, the junction contained 14 bases not matched to a gene. The CDR3 region is CASGTPGQGLGEQYF. The CDR3 nucleotides read TGTGCCAGCGGTACTCCGGGACAGGGGCTTGGGGAGCAGTACTTC.

This clone showed up just once. The CDR3 nucleotides read TGTGCCAGCAGCGTTAGGTCGAATCAGCCCCAGCATTTT. As protein: CASSVRSNQPQHF. The V call is TRBV28, the J call TRBJ1-5, with unresolved D. V was cut by 6 bases and J by 4 bases, with 10 bases left in between. The CDR3 runs to 13 residues. CDR1 MDHEN and CDR2 SYDVKM come from the germline V gene.

The CDR3 spells CASSYSAELSTDTQYF. The CDR3, as DNA: TGTGCCAGCAGTTACTCGGCAGAATTGAGCACAGATACGCAGTATTTT. The rearrangement links TRBV6-6 to TRBJ2-3; D uncertain. With 0 bases removed from V and 0 bases from J, the gap between germline ends came to 10 bases. This CDR3 has 16 residues. From germline, CDR1 is MNHNY and CDR2 SVGAGI (reference sequence).

The chain couples TRBV28 to TRBJ1-1; no definite D call. Germline V gene data show CDR1 as MDHEN and CDR2 as SYDVKM. Trimming took 4 bases from V and 1 from J, leaving 10 bases between them. The CDR3 is 14 residues long. CDR3 protein: CASSSGAENTEAFF. The CDR3, as DNA: TGTGCCAGCAGTTCCGGAGCAGAGAACACTGAAGCTTTCTTT. The full variable domain, with the rest looked up from reference TRBV28 and TRBJ1-1, is DVKVTQSSRYLVKRTGEKVFLECVQDMDHENMFWYRQDPGLGLRLIYFSYDVKMKEKGDIPEGYSVSREKKERFSLILESASTNQTSMYLCASSSGAENTEAFFGQGTRLTVV.

The gene calls are TRBV11-3 and TRBJ2-1, with a tentative D call TRBD1 (6 bases). The CDR3 has 13 residues. V was clipped by 6 bases and J by 7 bases, with 13 bases between them. The germline V gene encodes CDR1 SGHNT and CDR2 YENEEA. In nucleotides, the CDR3 is TGTGCCAGCAGTTCACAGGGTAGGAATGAGCAGTTCTTC. Its protein is CASSSQGRNEQFF.

The chain uses TRBV6-5 and TRBJ2-7; the match to TRBD1 covers 10 bases. The CDR3 runs to 15 residues. Per the germline V gene, CDR1 is MNHEY and CDR2 is SVGAGI. V was clipped by 6 bases and J by 1 base; unmatched bases: 6. The CDR3 bases are TGTGCCAGCAGACAACCGGGACAGGGGTCCTACGAGCAGTACTTC. Residues: CASRQPGQGSYEQYF.

J is TRBJ1-2 and V is TRBV5-1, with TRBD1 matching over 7 bases. The germline V gene has CDR1 SGHRS and CDR2 YFSETQ. Losses at the gene ends were 0 bases for V and 6 bases for J; bases not matched to a gene: 17. The CDR3 extends over 18 amino acids. This CDR3 is CASSLASGQIRSWDGYTF. CDR3 sequence (DNA): TGCGCCAGCAGCTTGGCCTCGGGACAGATCCGCTCCTGGGATGGCTACACCTTC.

The chain is built from TRBV29-1 and TRBJ2-7; perhaps TRBD2 as D (7 bases). Trimming pared 2 bases from V and 9 bases from J, leaving 23 bases between. Germline loops: CDR1 SQVTM, CDR2 ANQGSEA. This CDR3 is built from 15 residues. The CDR3 is CSVELAARGRRGQYF. The CDR3 DNA sequence: TGCAGCGTTGAACTAGCGGCGAGGGGGAGGAGGGGGCAGTACTTC.

This clone was seen just once. This chain links TRBV29-1 with TRBJ2-3, with 7 bases identical to TRBD1. CDR3 length: 14 residues. Trimming removed 6 bases from V and 1 base from J; junction bases left unmatched: 7. Germline assignment: CDR1 SQVTM and CDR2 ANQGSEA. CDR3 loop: CSVALGQGTDTQYF. CDR3 nucleotide sequence: TGCAGCGTGGCCCTTGGACAGGGCACAGATACGCAGTATTTT.

The chain is built from TRBV6-5 and TRBJ2-7; 9 bases match TRBD1. The CDR3 is made up of 13 amino acids. CDR1 is MNHEY and CDR2 is SVGAGI in the germline V gene. V lost 8 bases and J lost 5; bases outside the gene matches: 7. CDR3 in amino acids: CASGDRALNEQYF. Written as DNA, the CDR3 is TGTGCCAGCGGGGACAGGGCGCTTAACGAGCAGTACTTC.

The chain uses TRBV10-2 and TRBJ1-1; 7 bases are a match to TRBD1. The trim removed 3 bases at V and 5 bases at J, leaving 9 bases unmatched. The germline V gene has CDR1 WSHSY and CDR2 SAAADI. The CDR3 has 15 amino acids. The CDR3 nucleotides are TGCGCCAGCAGTGATAGCCCCCCCAGGGGGACTGAAGCTTTCTTT. It translates to CASSDSPPRGTEAFF.

The V and J genes are TRBV2 and TRBJ2-7; a weak D match, TRBD1 (6 bases). CDR3 length: 13 amino acids. In germline, CDR1 is SNHLY, CDR2 FYNNEI. The V end lost 7 bases, the J end lost 4 bases, and 14 bases lay between the germline ends. The DNA for the CDR3 is TGTGCCAGCAACCGGGACACGAGGTACGAGCAGTACTTC. Translation gives CASNRDTRYEQYF. Drawing the rest from reference TRBV2 and TRBJ2-7, the complete variable domain is EPEVTQTPSHQVTQMGQEVILRCVPISNHLYFYWYRQILGQKVEFLVSFYNNEISEKSEIFDDQFSVERPDGSNFTLKIRSTKLEDSAMYFCASNRDTRYEQYFGPGTRLTVT.

The chain couples TRBV27 to TRBJ2-3, with TRBD2 matching 12 bases. The CDR3 covers 17 residues. With V trimmed by 0 bases and J by 5 bases, 6 bases remained unmatched. CDR1 and CDR2 (germline): MNHEY, SMNVEV (reference sequence). The CDR3 DNA reads TGTGCCAGCAGTTTATCTCATGTGGGACTAGCGGGAGATACGCAGTATTTT. The encoded protein is CASSLSHVGLAGDTQYF.

A remark on this clone: This sample includes further DNA sequences coding for the same CDR3. The chain joins TRBV29-1 to TRBJ1-2; D is possibly TRBD1 (5 bases). This CDR3 contains 11 residues. V was shortened by 6 bases and J by 5 bases, with 10 bases between the two germline ends. Germline V CDR1 and CDR2: SQVTM, ANQGSEA. This CDR3 is CSVGTGYGYTF. CDR3 coding DNA: TGCAGCGTAGGGACCGGTTATGGCTACACCTTC.

The chain carries TRBV30 and TRBJ1-3; no clear D. The CDR3 is 13 amino acids. Germline V gene data show CDR1 as GTSNPN and CDR2 as SVGIG (reference sequence). Trimming cost V 5 bases and J 1 base, with 9 bases left between them. The CDR3 region is CAWADRSGNTIYF. CDR3 coding DNA: TGTGCCTGGGCGGATCGGTCTGGAAACACCATATATTTT. Based on the CDR3 plus reference TRBV30 and TRBJ1-3, the full variable domain is SQTIHQWPATLVQPVGSPLSLECTVEGTSNPNLYWYRQAAGRGLQLLFYSVGIGQISSEVPQNLSASRPQDRQFILSSKKLLLSDSGFYLCAWADRSGNTIYFGEGSWLTVV.

The rearrangement joins TRBV18 to TRBJ2-2; TRBD2 is a possible D gene (6 bases). Germline V gene sequence: CDR1 KGHSH, CDR2 LQKENI. This CDR3 is built from 15 residues. Trimming left V 2 bases short and J 3 bases short, with 10 bases between. The CDR3 loop reads CASSPVGGYTGELFF. CDR3 bases: TGTGCCAGCTCACCAGTGGGAGGTTACACCGGGGAGCTGTTTTTT.

The J gene is TRBJ1-4, the V gene TRBV6-1, with D tentatively TRBD1 (6 bases). V lost 6 bases, J lost 2 bases, and 10 bases lay in between. The CDR3 contains 14 residues. CDR1 and CDR2 (germline): MNHNS, SASEGT. The CDR3 nucleotides read TGTGCCAGCAGGCGGACAGTCACTAATGAAAAACTGTTTTTT. Residues: CASRRTVTNEKLFF.

Turning to this clone: The same CDR3 is also encoded by other DNA sequences in this sample. The chain employs TRBV5-1 and TRBJ2-5; 9 nucleotides line up with TRBD2. CDR1 is SGHRS, CDR2 YFSETQ, per germline. The V gene end was trimmed by 4 bases and the J gene end by 3 bases; junction bases not matched to a gene: 7. The CDR3 loop spans 15 amino acids. The CDR3 nucleotides read TGCGCCAGCAGCCCGGGACTAGCAGGAGAAGAGACCCAGTACTTC. Translated: CASSPGLAGEETQYF.

The gene calls are TRBV29-1 and TRBJ1-4, with 9 bases identical to TRBD1. This CDR3 contains 12 residues. V lost 8 bases, J lost 6 bases, and 4 bases stayed unmatched. Germline V lookup: CDR1 SQVTM, CDR2 ANQGSEA. For the CDR3, the DNA is TGCAGCACGAGGACAGGGGATGAAAAACTGTTTTTT. This translates into CSTRTGDEKLFF.

The V and J genes are TRBV10-3 and TRBJ2-5, with 8 positions matching TRBD1. From germline, CDR1 is ENHRY and CDR2 SYGVKD. CDR3 length: 14 amino acids. V lost 6 bases, J lost 4 bases, and 7 bases stayed unmatched. The CDR3 loop reads CAIRRGQAAETQYF. CDR3 nucleotide sequence: TGTGCCATCAGGAGGGGACAGGCTGCAGAGACCCAGTACTTC.

This clone appeared a single time. V and J are TRBV27 and TRBJ1-2; 7 bases agree with TRBD1. The germline CDR1 and CDR2 sequences are MNHEY and SMNVEV (reference sequence). The CDR3 is 14 amino acids. The V segment lost 5 bases and the J segment 2 bases; nucleotides outside the gene matches: 5. CDR3 bases: TGTGCCAGCAGTATCCGGGACAGCAACTATGGCTACACCTTC. It specifies CASSIRDSNYGYTF.

This chain links TRBV5-1 with TRBJ2-2; TRBD2 aligns across 7 bases. The CDR3 contains 16 residues. The germline CDR1 and CDR2 sequences are SGHRS and YFSETQ. After removal of 6 bases from V and 1 base from J, the junction contained 9 bases not matched to a gene. CDR3 residues: CASTPGGSWNTGELFF. CDR3 bases: TGCGCCAGCACCCCGGGAGGTAGCTGGAACACCGGGGAGCTGTTTTTT.

V gene TRBV7-2 combines with J gene TRBJ1-3; no firm D call. Trimming stripped 7 bases from V and 0 bases from J, with 10 bases between. Germline V gene sequence: CDR1 SGHTA, CDR2 FQGNSA. The CDR3 has 14 residues. CDR3 in amino acids: CASKTTSSGNTIYF. The CDR3 region has the DNA TGTGCCAGCAAAACGACAAGCTCTGGAAACACCATATATTTT. The full variable domain, in which reference TRBV7-2 and TRBJ1-3 provide the parts outside the CDR3, is GAGVSQSPSNKVTEKGKDVELRCDPISGHTALYWYRQSLGQGLEFLIYFQGNSAPDKSGLPSDRFSAERTGGSVSTLTIQRTQQEDSAVYLCASKTTSSGNTIYFGEGSWLTVV.

The genes are TRBV5-3 and TRBJ2-7; TRBD2 matches at 8 bases. TRBV5-3 is treated as an ORF (open reading frame) with a function not yet certain. The CDR3 is made up of 11 amino acids. The V and J ends lost 8 bases and 9 bases, in that order; junction bases with no gene match: 7. The CDR3 DNA follows: TGTGCCAGCCCAAAGGCGGGGGGGCAGTACTTC. Translation gives CASPKAGGQYF.

The chain couples TRBV10-3 to TRBJ2-7, with D perhaps TRBD2 (5 bases). This CDR3 is 13 amino acids long. Germline assignment: CDR1 ENHRY and CDR2 SYGVKD. Deletions cut 0 bases from V and 5 bases from J, with 8 bases between. CDR3 sequence: CAISESRRDEQYF. The CDR3 coding sequence is TGTGCCATCAGTGAGTCGAGGCGGGACGAGCAGTACTTC.

The rearrangement links TRBV10-3 to TRBJ1-3, with D perhaps TRBD1 (5 bases). The germline V gene has CDR1 ENHRY and CDR2 SYGVKD. This CDR3 is built from 13 residues. V lost 9 bases, J lost 0 bases, and 9 bases lay in between. The CDR3 here is CAMGPSSGNTIYF. DNA of the CDR3: TGTGCCATGGGACCTAGCTCTGGAAACACCATATATTTT.

The chain carries TRBV27 and TRBJ2-7; a possible D gene is TRBD2 (6 bases). Germline V gene lookup returns CDR1 MNHEY and CDR2 SMNVEV (reference sequence). This CDR3 has 13 amino acids. Between the trimmed V and J ends, which lost 8 bases and 2 bases, there was a span of 13 bases. CDR3 bases: TGTGCCAGCCGGGACTCTGGGACCTACGAGCAGTACTTC. This gives the protein CASRDSGTYEQYF.

This clone was observed once. The gene calls are TRBV2 and TRBJ2-1, with a tentative D call TRBD2 (6 bases). The CDR3 extends over 15 amino acids. Germline lookup yields CDR1 SNHLY and CDR2 FYNNEI. The V end was cut by 4 bases, the J end by 3 bases, with 13 bases between. Here the CDR3 reads CASSGGSGFYNEQFF. CDR3 DNA sequence: TGTGCCAGCAGTGGAGGTAGCGGCTTCTACAATGAGCAGTTCTTC.

The gene calls are TRBV28 and TRBJ2-7; D is unclear. The ends were cut back, 6 bases at V and 6 bases at J, with 9 bases in the middle. Germline V gene data show CDR1 as MDHEN and CDR2 as SYDVKM. The CDR3 totals 11 residues. CDR3 residues: CASRSAREQYF. CDR3 bases: TGTGCCAGCAGGAGCGCGCGCGAGCAGTACTTC.

The chain recombines TRBV10-1 with TRBJ2-7, with 7 bases that match TRBD1. The germline gives CDR1 WNHNN, CDR2 SYGVQD (reference sequence). Trimming at V came to 8 bases and at J to 0 bases, leaving 4 bases not matched to a gene. The CDR3 totals 13 residues. CDR3 sequence (DNA): TGCGCCAGCTCCTACAGGGGCTCCTACGAGCAGTACTTC. Translated: CASSYRGSYEQYF.

The count of this clone is one. The same CDR3 also results from other DNA sequences found in this sample. The CDR3: CASSLEGLKETQYF. Here the CDR3 DNA reads TGTGCCAGCAGCTTGGAAGGGCTTAAAGAGACCCAGTACTTC. This chain uses TRBV5-4 with TRBJ2-5; D remains unclear. Trimming took off 0 bases at V and 3 bases at J, with 9 bases between the two ends. Germline CDR1 and CDR2: SGHNT and YYREEE (reference sequence). This CDR3 spans 14 amino acids. Using reference TRBV5-4 and TRBJ2-5 for the parts outside the CDR3, the full variable domain is ETGVTQSPTHLIKTRGQQVTLRCSSQSGHNTVSWYQQALGQGPQFIFQYYREEENGRGNFPPRFSGLQFPNYSSELNVNALELDDSALYLCASSLEGLKETQYFGPGTRLLVL.

The gene calls are TRBV11-2 and TRBJ2-7; 7 bases are a match to TRBD2. Germline V CDR1 and CDR2: SGHAT, FQNNGV. The CDR3 contains 16 residues. With V trimmed by 1 base and J by 4 bases, 10 bases remained unmatched. CDR3 DNA sequence: TGTGCCAGCAGCTTAGCGGCGGGGGTGCGTGATTACGAGCAGTACTTC. It specifies CASSLAAGVRDYEQYF. Using reference TRBV11-2 and TRBJ2-7 for the parts outside the CDR3, the full variable domain is EAGVAQSPRYKIIEKRQSVAFWCNPISGHATLYWYQQILGQGPKLLIQFQNNGVVDDSQLPKDRFSAERLKGVDSTLKIQPAKLEDSAVYLCASSLAAGVRDYEQYFGPGTRLTVT.